This T cell receptor beta chain was sequenced in a study of patients and donors after allogeneic stem cell transplantation. Germline CDR1 is MNHEY and CDR2 is SMNVEV (reference sequence). The germline V and J ends were trimmed by 6 bases and 2 bases, with 16 bases remaining between them. CDR3 length equals 15 residues. One entry per CDR3 protein results from TCRdb running MiXCR on the RT-PCR reads. In the table there are around 150,000 distinct CDR3 sequences, 30% to 45% of which are singletons. This chain uses TRBV27 with TRBJ1-1, with D possibly being TRBD1 (5 bases). The specimen sequenced was blood, either unsorted or a sorted T cell fraction (not recorded which). This TCR came from a human donor who was either an allogeneic HSCT recipient or a stem cell or donor lymphocyte infusion donor (not recorded which). It is not recorded whose cells these are; they may come from a transplant donor. The CDR3 DNA sequence: TGTGCCAGCAGGGGTCAGGGACGGGGAAACACTGAAGCTTTCTTT. As protein: CASRGQGRGNTEAFF.